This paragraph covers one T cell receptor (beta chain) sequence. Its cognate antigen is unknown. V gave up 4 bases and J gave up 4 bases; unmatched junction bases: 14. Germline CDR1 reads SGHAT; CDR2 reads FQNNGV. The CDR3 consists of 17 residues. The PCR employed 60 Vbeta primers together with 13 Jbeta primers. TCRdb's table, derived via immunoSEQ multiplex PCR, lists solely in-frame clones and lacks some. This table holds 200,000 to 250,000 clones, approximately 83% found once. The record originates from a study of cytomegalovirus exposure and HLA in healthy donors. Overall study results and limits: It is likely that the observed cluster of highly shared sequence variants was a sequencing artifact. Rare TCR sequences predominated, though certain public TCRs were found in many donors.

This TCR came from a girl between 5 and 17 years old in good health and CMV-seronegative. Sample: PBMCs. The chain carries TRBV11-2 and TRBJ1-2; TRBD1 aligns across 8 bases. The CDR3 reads CASSSRLTGGTFYGYTF. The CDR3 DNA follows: TGTGCCAGCAGCTCAAGACTCACAGGGGGAACATTCTATGGCTACACCTTC.